This TCR beta chain was captured by sequencing in a study of blood T cell repertoires in COVID-19. Study overall: The cDNA or gDNA used as material had been derived from T cells, B-cell-depleted T cells, or PBMCs.

The V and J ends lost 0 bases and 7 bases respectively, with 6 bases between them. From germline, CDR1 is GTSNPN and CDR2 SVGIG (reference sequence). The CDR3 sequence is 12 residues long. Clones were read by immunoSEQ multiplex PCR, and TCRdb kept only the in-frame ones, dropping some. The repertoire has around 190,000 clones, 80% of them found once; the top ten carry 6% to 8.5%. The origin of this receptor is a man aged 55 to 69 with acute or convalescent COVID-19. The sample consisted of peripheral blood. V is TRBV30 and J is TRBJ2-2; D gene uncertain. The CDR3: CAWSVGVGELFF. In DNA, the CDR3 is TGTGCCTGGAGTGTCGGAGTCGGGGAGCTGTTTTTT.